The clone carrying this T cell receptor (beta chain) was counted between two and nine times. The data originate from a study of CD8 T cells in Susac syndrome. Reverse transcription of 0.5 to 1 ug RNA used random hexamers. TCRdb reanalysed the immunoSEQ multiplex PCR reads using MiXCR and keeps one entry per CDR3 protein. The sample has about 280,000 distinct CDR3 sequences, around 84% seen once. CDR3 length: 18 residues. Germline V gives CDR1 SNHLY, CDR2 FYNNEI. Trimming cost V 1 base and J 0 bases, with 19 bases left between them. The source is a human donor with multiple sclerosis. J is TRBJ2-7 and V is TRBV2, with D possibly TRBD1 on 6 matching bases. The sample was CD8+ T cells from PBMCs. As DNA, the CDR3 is TGTGCCAGCAGTGAAGGGCAGGGGACCCTCGAGTACTCCTACGAGCAGTACTTC. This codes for CASSEGQGTLEYSYEQYF. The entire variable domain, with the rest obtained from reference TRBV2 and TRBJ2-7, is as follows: EPEVTQTPSHQVTQMGQEVILRCVPISNHLYFYWYRQILGQKVEFLVSFYNNEISEKSEIFDDQFSVERPDGSNFTLKIRSTKLEDSAMYFCASSEGQGTLEYSYEQYFGPGTRLTVT.